This TCR beta chain originates from a study of cytomegalovirus exposure and HLA in healthy donors. Study details: An early release of data contained approximately 80 million unique TCRs, which came from HLA-typed donors.

13 Jbeta primers and 60 Vbeta primers were used for the PCR. Produced via immunoSEQ multiplex PCR; TCRdb's table is partial and in-frame only. This repertoire includes about 200,000 clones. General study points: Whilst most TCR sequences proved rare, a subset of public TCRs occurred across many donors. Later analysis indicated greater clonal expansion among HLA-associated TCR beta chains than among equally common other chains. According to the study, 150 to 200 TCR beta chains were cytomegalovirus-associated.

With regard to this clone: Its antigen is unknown.

The CDR3 sequence is 16 residues long. Germline CDR1 SGHVS, CDR2 FQNEAQ. V lost 7 bases, J lost 8 bases, and 23 bases lay in between. The receptor was isolated from a boy between 10 and 17 years old in good health and CMV-seronegative. The sample taken for sequencing was PBMCs. The V gene is TRBV7-8, the J gene TRBJ2-2, with D perhaps matching TRBD2 (5 bases). The CDR3 DNA reads TGTGCCAGCACCCCCTCACGAGCCGGGAATCTGGGGGAGCTGTTTTTT. Protein: CASTPSRAGNLGELFF.